The T cell receptor beta chain described here comes from a study of CD8 T cells in ankylosing spondylitis. Study-wide results and limits: The authors reported significant enrichment of disease-linked clones in matched ankylosing spondylitis synovial fluid. Characteristic of ankylosing spondylitis blood, it appeared, was a TCR beta motif comprising several highly homologous variants.

The CDR3 consists of 15 residues. With 5 bases clipped from V and 6 bases from J, the junction kept 8 bases outside the gene matches. TCRdb re-called the 5' RACE reads with MiXCR, one entry per CDR3 protein. The sample carries some 400,000 distinct CDR3 sequences, approximately 20% recorded once. A word on this clonotype: Its antigen is unidentified.

Sequences were obtained from blood, either unsorted or a sorted T cell fraction (not recorded which). This sequence joins TRBV12-3 or TRBV12-4 and TRBJ1-5, with TRBD1 matching 9 bases. The source of this sequence is a male donor with ankylosing spondylitis. CDR3: CASSRTGVVVQPQHF. The CDR3 nucleotides are TGTGCCAGCAGTAGGACAGGGGTTGTGGTTCAGCCCCAGCATTTT.